Shown below are 22 T cell receptor beta chains from a single sample sequenced in a study of radiation and T cells in renal cell carcinoma. This table comes from immunoSEQ multiplex PCR, and its TCRdb copy is limited to in-frame clones, with some not included. The profile shows some 130,000 clones, 80% to 90% of them singletons. Described time point: blood 2 weeks post-SBRT. Treatment: 15 Gy SBRT to primary tumor, nephrectomy 4 weeks later. The sequencing used blood, collected from a patient whose treatment included radiotherapy and nephrectomy. The origin of the receptors is a woman aged 55-70 years with renal cell carcinoma.

This rearrangement joins TRBV2 to TRBJ1-4, with 9 nucleotides matching TRBD1. There are 11 residues in the CDR3. Unmatched junction bases numbered 4, after V lost 7 bases and J lost 13 bases. Germline V lookup: CDR1 SNHLY, CDR2 FYNNEI. CDR3 loop: CASTRTGALFF. The CDR3 DNA is TGTGCCAGCACCAGGACAGGGGCACTGTTTTTT.

The rearrangement links TRBV14 to TRBJ1-2; a possible D gene is TRBD1 (6 bases). The CDR3 is 15 amino acids. Trimming removed 4 bases at V and 7 bases at J, with 19 bases between. Germline V lookup: CDR1 SGHDN, CDR2 FVKESK. CDR3 coding DNA: TGTGCCAGCAGCCCTTATTCGACAGGATGGTCTGGCTACACCTTC. Protein product: CASSPYSTGWSGYTF.

The chain recombines TRBV20-1 with TRBJ2-5, with TRBD2 identical over 8 bases. The CDR3 consists of 11 residues. CDR1 DFQATT and CDR2 SNEGSKA come from the germline V gene (reference sequence). This chain's CDR3 is CSALAGETQYF. The CDR3 bases are TGCAGCGCTCTAGCGGGAGAGACCCAGTACTTC.

This rearrangement joins TRBV27 to TRBJ2-3; no firm D call. The V end lost 3 bases, the J end lost 0 bases, and 4 bases lay between the germline ends. The germline V gene has CDR1 MNHEY and CDR2 SMNVEV (reference sequence). CDR3 length: 13 amino acids. Here the CDR3 reads CASSFMSTDTQYF. In nucleotides, the CDR3 is TGTGCCAGCAGTTTCATGAGCACAGATACGCAGTATTTT.

This clone came up a few times. The chain links TRBV28 to TRBJ1-5; D not resolved. The germline gives CDR1 MDHEN, CDR2 SYDVKM. This CDR3 comprises 13 residues. V shed 6 bases and J shed 0 bases, with 6 bases lying between them. The CDR3 region has the DNA TGTGCCAGCAGCTCGGATAGCAATCAGCCCCAGCATTTT. Translated, it gives CASSSDSNQPQHF.

This clone was seen a single time. This chain links TRBV7-2 with TRBJ2-2, with 9 positions matching TRBD1. CDR1 and CDR2 from the germline V gene are SGHTA and FQGNSA. The CDR3 runs to 17 residues. Unmatched junction bases numbered 9, after V lost 1 base and J lost 6 bases. In DNA form, the CDR3 reads TGTGCCAGCAGCTTAGGAGGCGGACAGGGGCGGGCCGGGGAGCTGTTTTTT. It specifies CASSLGGGQGRAGELFF.

This clone was detected only once. V gene TRBV4-3 combines with J gene TRBJ1-3, with D possibly matching TRBD1 (5 bases). The CDR3 is 15 amino acids. V lost 6 bases to trimming and J lost 0 bases, with 12 bases between them. Per germline, CDR1 LGHNA and CDR2 YSLEER. The CDR3 nucleotides read TGCGCCAGCAGTTTAGTCGACAGCTCTGGAAACACCATATATTTT. It is translated as CASSLVDSSGNTIYF.

This clone was seen just once. The chain has TRBV6-5 and TRBJ1-2; a possible D gene is TRBD1 (5 bases). Germline V gene data show CDR1 as MNHEY and CDR2 as SVGAGI. The CDR3 contains 14 residues. Trimming cost V 0 bases and J 6 bases, with 11 bases left between them. CDR3 coding DNA: TGTGCCAGCAGTTACTCGGGGGGACTGGATGGCTACACCTTC. Translation gives CASSYSGGLDGYTF.

J is TRBJ2-2 and V is TRBV9, with D maybe TRBD1 (6 bases). Germline CDR1 SGDLS, CDR2 YYNGEE. V was cut by 4 bases and J by 6 bases, with 13 bases left in between. The CDR3 extends over 14 amino acids. In DNA, the CDR3 is TGTGCCAGCAGCTCCACAGGGACCTCCGGGGAGCTGTTTTTT. This translates into CASSSTGTSGELFF.

The rearrangement uses TRBV5-6 and TRBJ2-5; D is perhaps TRBD2 (5 bases). This CDR3 is built from 12 residues. The germline V and J ends were trimmed by 3 bases and 7 bases, with 10 bases remaining between them. Germline CDR1 reads SGHDT; CDR2 reads YYEEEE. CDR3 bases: TGTGCCAGCAGCTCGCCGGAGGTGACCCAGTACTTC. This codes for CASSSPEVTQYF.

The chain links TRBV6-4 to TRBJ1-1; TRBD1 matches at 9 bases. This CDR3 has 15 residues. Germline-derived CDR1 and CDR2 are MRHNA and SNTAGT. With V trimmed by 6 bases and J by 0 bases, 5 bases remained unmatched. CDR3 bases: TGTGCCAGCAGGGAACAGGGGGCGCTGAACACTGAAGCTTTCTTT. It is translated as CASREQGALNTEAFF.

The chain is built from TRBV25-1 and TRBJ2-5, with TRBD2 matching over 10 bases. Germline V gene lookup returns CDR1 MGHDK and CDR2 SYGVNS. The ends lost 4 bases at V and 5 bases at J; junction bases unmatched: 4. This CDR3 comprises 14 residues. This CDR3 reads CASSVGLATETQYF. The CDR3 coding sequence is TGTGCCAGCAGTGTGGGACTAGCGACCGAGACCCAGTACTTC.

The rearrangement joins TRBV2 to TRBJ1-1, with no clear D. Looked up from germline, CDR1 is SNHLY and CDR2 is FYNNEI. The CDR3 spans 14 residues. Trimming took 6 bases from V and 0 from J, leaving 11 bases between them. CDR3 sequence reads: CASSASFLNTEAFF. As DNA, the CDR3 is TGTGCCAGCAGCGCAAGCTTCTTGAACACTGAAGCTTTCTTT.

This rearrangement joins TRBV28 to TRBJ1-3; perhaps TRBD1 as D (6 bases). Trimming cost V 9 bases and J 6 bases, with 12 bases left between them. Germline V gene lookup returns CDR1 MDHEN and CDR2 SYDVKM. The CDR3 is made up of 12 amino acids. The CDR3: CASGTGLNTIYF. Written as DNA, the CDR3 is TGTGCCAGTGGAACAGGGTTAAACACCATATATTTT.

The chain carries TRBV7-9 and TRBJ2-1, with 11 bases identical to TRBD2. The CDR3 sequence is 16 residues long. The germline V gene has CDR1 SEHNR and CDR2 FQNEAQ (reference sequence). V lost 1 base and J lost 4; bases outside the gene matches: 3. The CDR3 bases are TGTGCCAGCAGCTTAGTTGGGACTAGCGGATACAATGAGCAGTTCTTC. Its translation: CASSLVGTSGYNEQFF.

V and J are TRBV5-1 and TRBJ2-7; D is ambiguous. The CDR3 extends over 12 amino acids. CDR1 is SGHRS, CDR2 YFSETQ, per germline. Trimming stripped 0 bases from V and 7 bases from J, with 8 bases between. The CDR3 nucleotides read TGCGCCAGCAGCTTGGGGGCAGGTGAGCAGTACTTC. Its translation is CASSLGAGEQYF.

In DNA form, the CDR3 reads TGTGCCTGGAGTGTACTGGCGAGTGGACCGAATTCACCCCTCCACTTT. Protein sequence: CAWSVLASGPNSPLHF. The chain is built from TRBV30 and TRBJ1-6; D is ambiguous. Trimming cost V 0 bases and J 7 bases, with 16 bases left between them. The CDR3 is 16 residues long. Germline-derived CDR1 and CDR2 are GTSNPN and SVGIG (reference sequence).

The chain combines TRBV4-1 with TRBJ2-1, with D uncertain. Trimming removed 0 bases from V and 4 bases from J, with 4 bases in between. Per the germline V gene, CDR1 is MGHRA and CDR2 is YSYEKL. This CDR3 region has 13 residues. The CDR3 coding sequence is TGCGCCAGCAGCCAAGATGAATACAATGAGCAGTTCTTC. Amino acid sequence: CASSQDEYNEQFF.

The chain carries TRBV9 and TRBJ2-7, with D hard to call. V lost 2 bases to trimming and J lost 1 base, with 10 bases between them. This CDR3 has 14 residues. CDR1 and CDR2 (germline): SGDLS, YYNGEE. The chain's CDR3 is CASSVQENSYEQYF. The DNA for the CDR3 is TGTGCCAGCAGCGTCCAGGAAAATTCCTACGAGCAGTACTTC.

This rearrangement joins TRBV7-9 to TRBJ1-4, with 9 bases matching TRBD1. V lost 7 bases to trimming and J lost 3 bases; unmatched junction nucleotides: 3. In germline, CDR1 is SEHNR, CDR2 FQNEAQ (reference sequence). This CDR3 contains 14 residues. The CDR3 spells CASTRQGANEKLFF. The CDR3 DNA is TGTGCCAGCACCAGACAGGGGGCTAATGAAAAACTGTTTTTT.

Regarding this clone: Other nucleotide sequences in the sample specify the same CDR3. This rearrangement joins TRBV5-1 to TRBJ1-1; no clear D gene. Trimming took off 8 bases at V and 0 bases at J, with 14 bases between the two ends. Germline V gene sequence: CDR1 SGHRS, CDR2 YFSETQ. This CDR3 has 14 residues. The CDR3 loop is CASSVDRLNTEAFF. DNA of the CDR3: TGCGCCAGTAGCGTGGATCGATTGAACACTGAAGCTTTCTTT.

This clone has only a few counts. Distinct nucleotide sequences in the sample also encode this CDR3. The chain couples TRBV9 to TRBJ1-2; D is undetermined. This CDR3 contains 13 residues. V was pared by 0 bases and J by 0 bases, with 3 bases between. Germline CDR1 and CDR2: SGDLS and YYNGEE. The CDR3 nucleotides read TGTGCCAGCAGCGTAGAAGCTAACTATGGCTACACCTTC. Protein product: CASSVEANYGYTF.